This TCR beta chain was recorded in a study of metastatic and nonmetastatic thyroid tumors (dated by TCRdb to about 2020). Study-level background: Repertoires from peripheral blood and from tumor or nodule tissue samples of malignant and benign thyroid patients were compared.

No patient had received any treatment before thyroid surgery. Using T-cell receptor beta sequencing, the study looked back at clinical samples from patients collected from the early 2010s to the late 2010s. CDR1 and CDR2 are drawn from the germline V gene (reference sequence): MNHEY, SMNVEV. Spanning cysteine to phenylalanine, the CDR3 consists of 16 amino acids. The only DNA kept is the CDR3, 48 bases in frame from the first base. The germline V and J ends show losses of 10 bases and 7 bases respectively, and no gene match explains 18 bases of the junction. Only a few counts were recorded for this clone. Its recognized antigen is unknown. Base qualities are missing; no much larger clone stands one base away. Beyond this particular receptor, the publication reports: In both blood and tumor samples, TCR beta diversity was reported to be significantly higher in malignant tumors than in benign nodules.

Libraries came from PCR. Sequencing was performed on an Illumina HiSeq 4000. High-throughput sequencing was used to profile the TCR beta-chain CDR3 region of each patient. The source study handled its data this way. A classifier to discriminate distant-metastatic papillary thyroid cancer patients was built from CDR3 differences across clinicopathological groups. To measure repertoire diversity the researchers used the Shannon index, while the Morisita-Horn index served to gauge how similar the tumor and blood repertoires were. The public reads were run again by TCRdb, first through fastp at Q25 and then through MiXCR, and only productive beta chains were kept. TCRdb, not the authors, supplied the V and J calls. The sample profile shows some 52,000 clones; more than 15% of them were found once. Of the sample, almost 3% is held by the ten largest clones.

This clonotype was obtained from a female donor with papillary thyroid cancer or a benign thyroid nodule (not recorded which). Some clones in this sample may be carry-over from other donors' samples. The chain is made from TRBV27 and TRBJ1-5; the junction holds 8 bases that match TRBD1. The sequenced sample was blood. The sequence in DNA is TGTGCCACCTGGACCCGGGACAGGTATTGTGGACAGCCCCAGCATTTT. Its translation is CATWTRDRYCGQPQHF.